The clone carrying this TCR beta chain was recorded only once. Its specificity is unknown. The data stem from a study of fetal regulatory T cell absence and autoimmunity. At the level of the study: IPEX patients had exocrine pancreas autoimmunity without clinical diabetes. General study findings and limits: Oligoclonal TCR enrichment in pancreas over cord blood reached over 95-fold for some clones. Broadly similar TRB gene family usage was seen in pancreas and cord blood.

Germline V CDR1 and CDR2: SGHDT, YYEEEE. The CDR3 contains 12 residues. Trimming stripped 4 bases from V and 4 bases from J, with 8 bases between. The survey-level immunoSEQ assay was used. Using immunoSEQ multiplex PCR, the repertoire was profiled, and TCRdb retains in-frame clones only, with some absent. Of about 95,000 clones in the sample, 55% to 75% are singletons; the top ten hold 2%. Specimen: pancreas tissue. The chain combines TRBV5-6 with TRBJ2-5, with D possibly being TRBD2 (5 bases). This TCR was recovered from a male donor with IPEX syndrome. The DNA for the CDR3 is TGTGCCAGCAGCGACTACGGAGAGACCCAGTACTTC. Translation: CASSDYGETQYF.